The T cell receptor beta chain under discussion was sequenced for a study of blood T cell repertoires in COVID-19. Profiled with immunoSEQ multiplex PCR; TCRdb holds only in-frame clones, not every one. The data show 150,000 to 200,000 clones, approximately 84% seen once. CDR3 size: 14 residues. The germline V gene has CDR1 MNHEY and CDR2 SVGAGI. The junction had 11 bases not matched to a gene; V was cut back by 7 bases and J by 7 bases. Participant-given clinical history determined each cohort assignment. The clonotype originates from a human donor with acute COVID-19. The donor label of this sample is uncertain. The gene calls are TRBV6-5 and TRBJ2-7, with TRBD1 matching 9 bases. Sequences were obtained from PBMCs or T cells enriched from blood (not recorded which). CDR3 region: CASNLDRGPIEQYF. As DNA, the CDR3 is TGTGCCAGCAACCTGGACAGGGGCCCTATTGAGCAGTACTTC.